This TCR beta chain was profiled in a study of T cells in Graves' hyperthyroidism and ophthalmopathy. Turning to the study itself: The initial diagnosis was the point when peripheral blood was collected, ahead of any treatment.

Isolation of PBMCs was performed on around 10 ml fresh peripheral blood. TCR beta CDR3 sequences were amplified from RNA transcripts. Primed by the HTBI set, a first-round RT-PCR was run on the TCR CDR3. TCRdb itself ran the multiplex PCR reads through MiXCR, one entry per CDR3 protein. The sample lists hundreds of thousands of distinct CDR3 sequences, around 16% occurring once. Study outcomes and limitations: Most clonotypes expanded in thyroid above 0.001 were likewise present in blood.

This clonotype was found many times. Its target is unknown. CDR1 is LGHDT and CDR2 is YNNKEL in the germline V gene (reference sequence). The germline V and J ends were trimmed by 8 bases and 2 bases, with 13 bases remaining between them. This CDR3 contains 13 residues. Sequenced material: blood. The sequence came from a woman in her 40s with Graves' ophthalmopathy. The rearrangement joins TRBV3-1 to TRBJ2-7, with D possibly matching TRBD2 (7 bases). CDR3 loop: CASRRGGTYEQYF. For the CDR3, the DNA is TGTGCCAGCCGGAGGGGGGGCACCTACGAGCAGTACTTC.